The next 10 T cell receptor beta chains were all read from a single sample in a study of shared clonotypes between healthy human individuals. Generated by immunoSEQ multiplex PCR, the TCRdb table keeps only in-frame clones and is missing some. The data contain around 1.9 million clones, just over 90% of them singletons. Naive CD8 cells were CD45RO-negative, positively selected for CCR7, excluding terminally differentiated effector memory CD45RA+ cells. What was sequenced was naive CD8+ T cells from PBMCs. These receptor sequences come from a young man in good health. Some clones in this sample may be carry-over from other donors' samples.

The gene calls are TRBV28 and TRBJ2-6, with D perhaps TRBD2 (6 bases). The V and J ends lost 6 bases and 0 bases respectively, with 12 bases between them. In germline, CDR1 is MDHEN, CDR2 SYDVKM. The CDR3 spans 16 residues. CDR3 protein: CASSSGGYSGANVLTF. Written as DNA, the CDR3 is TGTGCCAGCAGCTCCGGGGGATACTCTGGGGCCAACGTCCTGACTTTC.

This chain links TRBV28 with TRBJ2-5; 9 positions match TRBD2. The junction had 6 bases not matched to a gene; V was cut back by 4 bases and J by 0 bases. Germline CDR1 reads MDHEN; CDR2 reads SYDVKM. This CDR3 comprises 16 residues. CDR3 region: CASSSQREAYQETQYF. CDR3 DNA: TGTGCCAGCAGTTCCCAGCGGGAGGCTTACCAAGAGACCCAGTACTTC.

Remarks on this clone: The same CDR3 is also encoded by other DNA sequences in this sample. The chain employs TRBV28 and TRBJ2-3; D gene unclear. Germline-derived CDR1 and CDR2 are MDHEN and SYDVKM. V was trimmed by 2 bases and J by 3 bases, leaving 6 bases between them. This CDR3 contains 13 residues. CDR3 in DNA: TGTGCCAGCAGTTTAATCCGGACAGATACGCAGTATTTT. Protein product: CASSLIRTDTQYF.

The rearrangement links TRBV27 to TRBJ2-3; the D gene is possibly TRBD2 (5 bases). The CDR3 has 15 residues. CDR1 and CDR2 (germline): MNHEY, SMNVEV (reference sequence). Trimming stripped 5 bases from V and 6 bases from J, with 18 bases between. CDR3 nucleotide sequence: TGTGCCAGCAGTAGCCTTAGCGTAGCCTGGGATACGCAGTATTTT. It codes for CASSSLSVAWDTQYF.

The V call is TRBV11-2, the J call TRBJ2-3; TRBD1 or TRBD2 may be the D gene (6 bases each). V was shortened by 5 bases and J by 9 bases, with 18 bases between the two germline ends. Germline V gene sequence: CDR1 SGHAT, CDR2 FQNNGV. This CDR3 contains 14 residues. The CDR3 here is CASSQGGQQRTQYF. CDR3 DNA: TGTGCCAGCAGCCAAGGGGGGCAACAGCGGACGCAGTATTTT.

The chain couples TRBV27 to TRBJ2-2, with 10 bases fitting TRBD1. The CDR3 totals 17 residues. Trimming removed 7 bases from V and 6 bases from J; junction bases left unmatched: 14. Germline CDR1 is MNHEY and CDR2 is SMNVEV (reference sequence). In nucleotides, the CDR3 is TGTGCCAGCAAGCCGATCCCGGGACAGGGGAGTCCCGGGGAGCTGTTTTTT. It encodes CASKPIPGQGSPGELFF.

The rearrangement links TRBV9 to TRBJ2-3, with D maybe TRBD1 (6 bases). This CDR3 region has 16 residues. Germline V CDR1 and CDR2: SGDLS, YYNGEE. Trimming shortened V by 2 bases and J by 3 bases, and 16 bases separated the two germline ends. CDR3 sequence: CASSVNRVRGTDTQYF. The CDR3 DNA follows: TGTGCCAGCAGCGTCAACAGGGTAAGGGGAACAGATACGCAGTATTTT.

The chain is built from TRBV5-6 and TRBJ1-5, with D maybe TRBD1 (5 bases). Germline loops: CDR1 SGHDT, CDR2 YYEEEE. Trimming removed 0 bases from V and 8 bases from J, with 12 bases in between. This CDR3 comprises 14 residues. CDR3 DNA: TGTGCCAGCAGCTTGGGGGGCCTTTATGAGCCCCAGCATTTT. Its protein product is CASSLGGLYEPQHF.

As for this clone: Other DNA sequences from this sample encode an identical CDR3 as well. The rearrangement uses TRBV9 and TRBJ2-7, with 7 bases matching TRBD1. The germline gives CDR1 SGDLS, CDR2 YYNGEE. The V and J ends lost 0 bases and 4 bases, in that order; junction bases with no gene match: 4. The CDR3 is 14 residues long. In DNA form, the CDR3 reads TGTGCCAGCAGCGTAGGACAGGGCCCTTACGAGCAGTACTTC. It is translated as CASSVGQGPYEQYF.

The chain is built from TRBV27 and TRBJ2-7, with TRBD1 matching over 8 bases. This CDR3 has 14 residues. CDR1 and CDR2 from the germline V gene are MNHEY and SMNVEV (reference sequence). V shed 1 base, J shed 5 bases, and the junction held 4 bases outside the gene matches. In nucleotides, the CDR3 is TGTGCCAGCAGTTTATATGGCAGGGGGCACGAGCAGTACTTC. It encodes CASSLYGRGHEQYF.